A selection of T cell receptor beta chains follows, all from one sample in a study of CXCR3-negative and CXCR3-positive naive CD8 T cells. From its re-call of the 5' RACE reads, TCRdb lists each CDR3 protein once, without DNA. The sample table includes some 54,000 distinct CDR3 sequences. Sequenced sample: naive CXCR3+ CD8+ T cells from blood. The receptor set was obtained from a human donor in good health. Some clones in this sample may be carry-over from other donors' samples. Each CDR3 is given with its conserved first and last residue. Each record gives: J gene, V gene, CDR3 protein.

TRBJ1-4 TRBV28 CASSFPSGEKLFF
TRBJ1-1 TRBV7-2 CASSFMGPEAFF
TRBJ2-7 TRBV3-1 CASSQDGNSLYEQYF
TRBJ2-4 TRBV12-3/TRBV12-4 CASSSSGRAALAKNIQYF
TRBJ2-3 TRBV5-1 CASSTGQASGDTQYF
TRBJ2-7 TRBV5-1 CASSSGGLGNYEQYF
TRBJ1-2 TRBV14 CASSQEPDFYGYTF
TRBJ2-1 TRBV11-2 CASSFPAGTSGGHHLNEQFF
TRBJ2-7 TRBV20-1 CSPVRDRELYEQYF
TRBJ1-1 TRBV11-2 CASSLTPGPRATFF
TRBJ1-6 TRBV14 CASRRTVDNSPLHF
TRBJ2-3 TRBV29-1 CSVESSGDTDTQYF
TRBJ2-4 TRBV29-1 CSVDEGEAKNIKYF
TRBJ2-3 TRBV4-2 CASSQGPQGTDTQYF
TRBJ2-7 TRBV28 CASSLRTGGSSYEQYF
TRBJ1-6 TRBV7-9 CASSLQAVIYNSPLHF
TRBJ2-5 TRBV29-1 CSVEDGGTAHQETQYF
TRBJ1-1 TRBV9 CASSVDLRENTEAFF
TRBJ1-5 TRBV9 CASRSGTGITQPQHF
TRBJ2-2 TRBV28 CASSVLIHPVGELFF
TRBJ2-3 TRBV28 CASSLGATDTQYF
TRBJ2-1 TRBV27 CASSPKQGANEQFF
TRBJ1-2 TRBV20-1 CSATYPDSHTHNYGYTF
TRBJ1-2 TRBV4-2 CASSQVQENYGYTF
TRBJ2-3 TRBV29-1 CSAVELWGQTTDTQYF
TRBJ2-7 TRBV27 CASSSGVTGGEQYF
TRBJ2-2 TRBV6-5 CASSYGMNTGELFF
TRBJ2-5 TRBV28 CASISRDSLQETQYF
TRBJ1-2 TRBV29-1 CSVPQIGGYTF
TRBJ2-7 TRBV6-5 CASSPRPGGAYEQYF
TRBJ2-1 TRBV7-2 CASISWGASYNEQFF
TRBJ2-2 TRBV29-1 CSVESGGLNTGELFF
TRBJ1-2 TRBV7-8 CASSLAGEENYGYTF
TRBJ2-5 TRBV24-1 CATSDSGTSGVGETQYF
TRBJ2-3 TRBV7-3 CASSLGSSTDTQYF
TRBJ2-3 TRBV20-1 CSARTRLTDTQYF
TRBJ2-5 TRBV28 CASTRGIQETQYF
TRBJ2-4 TRBV29-1 CSVEDRDSQNIQYF
TRBJ2-2 TRBV4-1 CASSQDRVGELFF
TRBJ2-1 TRBV20-1 CSALSGNEQFF
TRBJ2-7 TRBV7-9 CASSLDQSLPHEQYF
TRBJ2-5 TRBV18 CASSPRRQETQYF
TRBJ1-1 TRBV6-2/TRBV6-3 CASSPTDTEAFF
TRBJ2-7 TRBV7-2 CASATSVDYEQYF
TRBJ1-3 TRBV6-6 CASSYPGQGGSGNTIYF
TRBJ2-1 TRBV12-3/TRBV12-4 CASSLAPLAVSSEGEQFF
TRBJ1-1 TRBV2 CASEYFGDRNTEAFF
TRBJ1-1 TRBV7-9 CASSLPTGNMNTEAFF
TRBJ2-5 TRBV7-2 CASSVGLAGGYETQYF
TRBJ2-1 TRBV29-1 CSATGGTEQFF
TRBJ2-7 TRBV15 CATSRDKGSRGEQYF
TRBJ2-1 TRBV6-5 CASSSSGGDFNEQFF
TRBJ2-2 TRBV20-1 CSASGGTPGELFF
TRBJ2-4 TRBV4-3 CASSLGAEGNIQYF
TRBJ2-7 TRBV20-1 CSARGEARRAYEQYF
TRBJ2-2 TRBV6-2/TRBV6-3 CASRTGVTGELFF
TRBJ2-5 TRBV7-8 CASSRPVGSREETQYF